The entry below gives a single T cell receptor beta chain sequence along with its context. Mismatch with germline at one junction end may stem from a read error. Graft-derived tissue was subjected to processing to liberate intraepithelial and lamina propria lymphocytes. This record comes from a study of graft-versus-host responses after intestinal transplantation. Germline CDR1 is SGHRS and CDR2 is YFSETQ. The CDR3 totals 17 residues. Sequencing used immunoSEQ multiplex PCR; TCRdb keeps in-frame clones, though not all of them. The sample records roughly 27,000 clones, 80% being singletons. The material was ileum tissue, obtained 98 days after intestinal transplantation. This sequence joins TRBV5-1 and TRBJ2-1, with D perhaps TRBD2 (6 bases). The clonotype originates from a human patient who received an intestinal transplant, so some T cells may come from the graft donor. The CDR3 nucleotides are TGCGCCAGCAGCCCCCATTTCGGCGGGGTCTCCTACAATGAGCGGTTCTTC. As protein: CASSPHFGGVSYNERFF.